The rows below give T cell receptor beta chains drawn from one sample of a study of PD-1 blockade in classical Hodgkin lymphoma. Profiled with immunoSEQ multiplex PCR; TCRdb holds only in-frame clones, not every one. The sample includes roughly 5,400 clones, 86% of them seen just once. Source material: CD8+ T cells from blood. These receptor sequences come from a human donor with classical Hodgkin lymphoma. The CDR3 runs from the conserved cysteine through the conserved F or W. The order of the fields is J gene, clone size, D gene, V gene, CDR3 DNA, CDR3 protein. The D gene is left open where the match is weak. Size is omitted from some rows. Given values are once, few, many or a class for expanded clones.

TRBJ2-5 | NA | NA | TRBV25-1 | TGTGCCAGCAGTGAACCTGTGCGGGTTCAAGAGACCCAGTACTTC | CASSEPVRVQETQYF
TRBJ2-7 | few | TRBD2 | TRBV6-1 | TGTGCCAGCAGTGAACTAGCGGGGAGCTCCTACGAGCAGTACTTC | CASSELAGSSYEQYF
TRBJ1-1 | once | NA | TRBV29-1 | TGCAGCGTTGAGGTAGGGGACACTGAAGCTTTCTTT | CSVEVGDTEAFF
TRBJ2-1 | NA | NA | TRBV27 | TGTGCCAGCAGTTTATCTGGAGGCTACAATGAGCAGTTCTTC | CASSLSGGYNEQFF
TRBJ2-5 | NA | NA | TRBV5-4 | TGTGCCAGCAGCTTGGGGACCATCGGGCAAGAGACCCAGTACTTC | CASSLGTIGQETQYF
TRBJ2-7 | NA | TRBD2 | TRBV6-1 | TGTGCCAGCAGTGAAGGGGCTAGCGGCGCCTACGAGCAGTACTTC | CASSEGASGAYEQYF
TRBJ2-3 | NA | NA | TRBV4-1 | TGCGCCAGCAGCCAAGACCCACAGGGCTTGAGCACAGATACGCAGTATTTT | CASSQDPQGLSTDTQYF
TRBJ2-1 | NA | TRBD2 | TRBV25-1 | TGTGCCAGCAGTGAATCCCAGGGAGCGGGGCCTTACAATGAGCAGTTCTTC | CASSESQGAGPYNEQFF
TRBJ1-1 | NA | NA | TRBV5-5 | TGTGCCAGCAGCTTAACGACAGGAACTGAAGCTTTCTTT | CASSLTTGTEAFF
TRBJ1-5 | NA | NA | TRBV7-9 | TGTGCCAGCAGCTTAGCATCACATAAGCCCCAGCATTTT | CASSLASHKPQHF
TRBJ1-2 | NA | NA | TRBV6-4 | TGTGCCAGCAGTGAAGGGGAGGGAGTCTATGGCTACACCTTC | CASSEGEGVYGYTF
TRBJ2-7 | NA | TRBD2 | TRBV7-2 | TGTGCCAGCAGCCCGTGGAGTAGCGGGAGCAACGAGCAGTACTTC | CASSPWSSGSNEQYF
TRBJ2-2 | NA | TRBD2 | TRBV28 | TGTGCCAGCAGTGCAAAAGGGCAGGGAGGGACCGGGGAGCTGTTTTTT | CASSAKGQGGTGELFF
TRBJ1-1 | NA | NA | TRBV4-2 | TGTGCCAGCAGCCCCGAATCGAACACTGAAGCTTTCTTT | CASSPESNTEAFF
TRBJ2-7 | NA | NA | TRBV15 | TGTGCCACCAGGAGTAGCTTTTCCTACGAGCAGTACTTC | CATRSSFSYEQYF
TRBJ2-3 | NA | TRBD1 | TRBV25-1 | TGTGCCAGCAGTGAAACAGGGGGCACAGATACGCAGTATTTT | CASSETGGTDTQYF
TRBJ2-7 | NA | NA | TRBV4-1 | TGCGCCAGCAGCCCGCTGGGGCAGGGAGGTTACGAGCAGTACTTC | CASSPLGQGGYEQYF
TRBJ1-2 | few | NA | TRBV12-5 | TGTGCTAGTGGTGCCACAGGCCTATCTGGCTACACCTTC | CASGATGLSGYTF
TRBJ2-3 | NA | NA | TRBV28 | TGTGCCAGCAGTCCCCGACTAGATGGGACAGATACGCAGTATTTT | CASSPRLDGTDTQYF
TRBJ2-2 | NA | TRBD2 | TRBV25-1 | TGTGCCAGCAGTGAATTAGGGGCGGGAGACCCGGAGCCCGGGGAGCTGTTTTTT | CASSELGAGDPEPGELFF
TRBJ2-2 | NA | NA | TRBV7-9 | TGTGCCAGCAGCTCCCGGGGGAACACCGGGGAGCCGTTTTTT | CASSSRGNTGEPFF
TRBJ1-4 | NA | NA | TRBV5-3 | TGTGCCAGCAGCTCTGGGGGGGCTAATGAAAAACTGTTTTTT | CASSSGGANEKLFF
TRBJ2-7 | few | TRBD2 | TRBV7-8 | TGTGCCAGCAGCCCAAGCCTAGCGGGAGTCTACGAGCAGTACTTC | CASSPSLAGVYEQYF
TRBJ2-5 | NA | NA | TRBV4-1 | TGCGCCAGCAGCCAAGTGGCCGTGGAGACCCAGTACTTC | CASSQVAVETQYF
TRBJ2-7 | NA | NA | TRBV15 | TGTGCCACCAGCAGAGGTGATGCGGGGAGCTACGAGCAGTACTTC | CATSRGDAGSYEQYF
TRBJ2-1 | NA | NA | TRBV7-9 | TGTGCCAGCAGCCCTTCTCAGGGGCTAGGCGGAGAGCAGTTCTTC | CASSPSQGLGGEQFF
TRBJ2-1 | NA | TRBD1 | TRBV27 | TGTGCCAGCAGTTTCCTGGGACAGGGGAATGAGCAGTTCTTC | CASSFLGQGNEQFF
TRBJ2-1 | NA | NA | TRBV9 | TGTGCCAGCAGCGTGTCTCCTGGGCGGTACAATGAGCAGTTCTTC | CASSVSPGRYNEQFF
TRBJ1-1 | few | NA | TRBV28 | TGTGCCAGCAGCGGACCGGGGGTTAGTACTGAAGCTTTCTTT | CASSGPGVSTEAFF
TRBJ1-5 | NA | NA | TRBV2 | TGTGCCAGCAGTGACCGGCTTTGGGACCCCAGCAATCAGCCCCAGCATTTT | CASSDRLWDPSNQPQHF
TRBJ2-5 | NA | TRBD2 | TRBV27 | TGTGCCAGCAGTTTAATGACTAGCGGGGAGGGGACCCAGTACTTC | CASSLMTSGEGTQYF
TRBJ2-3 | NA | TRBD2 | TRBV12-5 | TGTGCTAGTGGTTTTTCTAGCGGAGGCACAGATACGCAGTATTTT | CASGFSSGGTDTQYF
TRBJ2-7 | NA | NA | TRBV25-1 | TGTGCCAGCAGTCGAGAGGGCTACGACCCGTATGGGCAGTACTTC | CASSREGYDPYGQYF
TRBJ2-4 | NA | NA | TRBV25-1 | TGTGCCAGCAGTGAATCCACAGGAAACAAAAACATTCAGTACTTC | CASSESTGNKNIQYF
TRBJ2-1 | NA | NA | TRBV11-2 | TGTGCCAGCAGCTTGCTCGCTACCAATGAGCAGTTCTTC | CASSLLATNEQFF
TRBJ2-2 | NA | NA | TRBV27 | TGTGCCAGCAGTTTTTGGGGGGAAGGGACCGGGGAGCTGTTTTTT | CASSFWGEGTGELFF
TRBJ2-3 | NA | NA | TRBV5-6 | TGTGCCAGCAGCTTGGGTGCGGGGCCTAGGGCAGATACGCAGTATTTT | CASSLGAGPRADTQYF
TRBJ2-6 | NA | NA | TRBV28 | TGTGCCAGCAGTTCAGGGGCCTCCAGCTCTGGGGCCAACGTCCTGACTTTC | CASSSGASSSGANVLTF
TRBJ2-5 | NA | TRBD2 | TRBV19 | TGTGCCAGTAGACGGGGACTAGCGGGAGCGGAGACCCAGTACTTC | CASRRGLAGAETQYF
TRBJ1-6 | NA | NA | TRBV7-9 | TGTGCCAGCAGCTTAGCTCAGACTAATTCACCCCTCCACTTT | CASSLAQTNSPLHF
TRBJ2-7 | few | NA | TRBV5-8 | TGTGCCAGCACCTCCTACGAGCAGTACTTC | CASTSYEQYF
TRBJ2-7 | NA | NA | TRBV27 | TGTGCCAGCAGTTTATCCAGGGTCGTCTACGAGCAGTACTTC | CASSLSRVVYEQYF
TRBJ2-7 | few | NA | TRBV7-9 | TGTGCCAGCAGCTTAGGGGAGCAGTACTTC | CASSLGEQYF
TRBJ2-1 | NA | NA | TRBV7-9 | TGTGCCAGCAGCTCGAGACTAGGAAGCTCCTACAATGAGCAGTTCTTC | CASSSRLGSSYNEQFF
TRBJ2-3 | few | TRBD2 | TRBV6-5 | TGTGCCAGCAGTTACGGGAGCGGGGTGTCCACAGATACGCAGTATTTT | CASSYGSGVSTDTQYF
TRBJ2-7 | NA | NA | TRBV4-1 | TGCGCCAGCAGCCAAGTGACAGCCTACGAGCAGTACTTC | CASSQVTAYEQYF
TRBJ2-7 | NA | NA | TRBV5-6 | TGTGCCAGCAGCTTGGGTGGGAGTAGCTACGAGCAGTACTTC | CASSLGGSSYEQYF
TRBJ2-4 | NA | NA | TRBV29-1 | TGCAGCGTTGAAGGGGGATCGGGGGCCAAAAACATTCAGTACTTC | CSVEGGSGAKNIQYF
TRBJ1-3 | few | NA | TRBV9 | TGTGCCAGCAGCGTAGATTTGGGGGCTGGAAACACCATATATTTT | CASSVDLGAGNTIYF
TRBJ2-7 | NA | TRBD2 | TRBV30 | TGTGCCTGGAGCTGGGCTAGCGGAGACTACGAGCAGTACTTC | CAWSWASGDYEQYF
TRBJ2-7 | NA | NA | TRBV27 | TGTGCCAGCACCCCTGGGAGGCTCGAGCAGTACTTC | CASTPGRLEQYF
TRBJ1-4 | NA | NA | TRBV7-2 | TGTGCCAGCAGCTCTGGGGGGGCTAATGAAAAACTGTTTTTT | CASSSGGANEKLFF
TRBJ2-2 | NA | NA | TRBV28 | TGTGCCAGCAGACCCACGGACCTGAACACCGGGGAGCTGTTTTTT | CASRPTDLNTGELFF
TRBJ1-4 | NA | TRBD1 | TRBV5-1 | TGCGCCAGCAGCTTGGGACAGGGGGATACTGAAAAACTGTTTTTT | CASSLGQGDTEKLFF
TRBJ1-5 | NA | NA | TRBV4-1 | TGCGCCAGCAGCCAAGACAGACTCAATCAGCCCCAGCATTTT | CASSQDRLNQPQHF
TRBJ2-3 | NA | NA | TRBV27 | TGTGCCAGCAGCCTTAGCGGAAGTGGGGATACGCAGTATTTT | CASSLSGSGDTQYF
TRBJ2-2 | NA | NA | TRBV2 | TGTGCCAGCAGTGATGGTTGGGGGAACACCGGGGAGCTGTTTTTT | CASSDGWGNTGELFF
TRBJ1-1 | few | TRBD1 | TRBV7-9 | TGTGCCAGCAGCCCGTGGACAGGGAGCACTGAAGCTTTCTTT | CASSPWTGSTEAFF